A few counts support the clone carrying this T cell receptor beta chain. Antigen specificity is unknown. After removal of 2 bases from V and 4 bases from J, the junction contained 5 bases not matched to a gene. Germline lookup yields CDR1 DFQATT and CDR2 SNEGSKA (reference sequence). This CDR3 region has 13 residues. The data are from a study of identical twins. Study observations and caveats: Researchers caution that invariant MAIT and iNKT cells could partly confound zero-insertion analyses.

One entry per CDR3 protein, called by TCRdb with MiXCR from the 5' RACE reads. The data show 1.5 million or so distinct CDR3 sequences, around a third seen once. The chain is built from TRBV20-1 and TRBJ2-7; TRBD1 agrees at 7 bases. This receptor was taken from a newborn girl in good health. The specimen sequenced was cord blood. DNA for the CDR3: TGCAGTGCTAGACCCGGGACAGCTTACGAGCAGTACTTC. Encoded protein: CSARPGTAYEQYF.